The rows below give T cell receptor beta chains drawn from one sample of a study of cytomegalovirus exposure and HLA in healthy donors. Using immunoSEQ multiplex PCR, the repertoire was profiled, and TCRdb retains in-frame clones only, with some absent. The ten most abundant clones cover roughly 13% of a sample with about 72,000 clones. Material: PBMCs. The receptors were sampled from a man between 45 and 60 years old in good health and CMV-seropositive. Both conserved end residues are part of each CDR3. The D gene is left open where the match is weak.

>-|14|TRBV6-1|TRBJ1-2
CASSEGGGAWGYTF
TGTGCCAGCAGTGAAGGAGGCGGGGCATGGGGCTACACCTTC
>TRBD2|16|TRBV9|TRBJ2-1
CASSVDGLAGGGEQFF
TGTGCCAGCAGCGTAGACGGACTAGCGGGAGGCGGTGAGCAGTTCTTC
>-|16|TRBV7-2|TRBJ1-6
CASSLDSLSFNSPLHF
TGTGCCAGCAGCTTGGACAGCCTCTCCTTTAATTCACCCCTCCACTTT
>-|12|TRBV10-3|TRBJ1-1
CAIRGGGLEAFF
TGTGCCATCAGAGGGGGGGGGCTTGAAGCTTTCTTT
>TRBD2|15|TRBV5-1|TRBJ2-5
CASSFTSGYQETQYF
TGCGCCAGCAGCTTTACTAGCGGGTACCAAGAGACCCAGTACTTC
>-|13|TRBV7-9|TRBJ1-2
CASSREGGNGYTF
TGTGCCAGCAGCCGGGAGGGAGGGAATGGCTACACCTTC
>TRBD1|15|TRBV2|TRBJ1-5
CASRWDSSSNQPQHF
TGTGCCAGCAGGTGGGACAGCTCAAGCAATCAGCCCCAGCATTTT
>-|15|TRBV7-8|TRBJ2-5
CASSLGIGREETQYF
TGTGCCAGCAGCTTAGGGATTGGGAGAGAGGAGACCCAGTACTTC
>-|16|TRBV18|TRBJ1-1
CASSPSLRGRNTEAFF
TGTGCCAGCTCACCCTCCCTAAGGGGTAGGAACACTGAAGCTTTCTTT
>-|13|TRBV19|TRBJ1-4
CASSLGLDEKLFF
TGTGCCAGTAGTCTCGGACTGGATGAAAAACTGTTTTTT
>TRBD2|12|TRBV7-6|TRBJ2-5
CASSATSLTQYF
TGTGCCAGCAGCGCGACTAGCTTAACCCAGTACTTC
>-|17|TRBV9|TRBJ1-2
CASSVDQGPGGSYGYTF
TGTGCCAGCAGCGTAGATCAGGGGCCGGGGGGTTCCTATGGCTACACCTTC
>TRBD2|17|TRBV7-3|TRBJ2-5
CASSLTKAGEGQETQYF
TGTGCCAGCAGCTTAACCAAAGCGGGGGAGGGCCAAGAGACCCAGTACTTC
>TRBD1|14|TRBV27|TRBJ2-7
CASSAYRGRDEQYF
TGTGCCAGCAGCGCTTACAGGGGGCGCGACGAGCAGTACTTC
>TRBD2|15|TRBV2|TRBJ2-5
CASSEGRGYQETQYF
TGTGCCAGCAGTGAAGGGCGGGGGTACCAAGAGACCCAGTACTTC
>-|15|TRBV7-9|TRBJ1-4
CASSLGSGSNEKLFF
TGTGCCAGCAGCTTAGGTAGCGGGTCGAATGAAAAACTGTTTTTT
>TRBD2|16|TRBV11-2|TRBJ2-7
CASRGGGALFSYEQYF
TGTGCCAGCAGGGGGGGAGGGGCCCTTTTCTCCTACGAGCAGTACTTC
>-|13|TRBV27|TRBJ2-5
CASRAGNGETQYF
TGTGCCAGCAGAGCAGGGAATGGGGAGACCCAGTACTTC
>TRBD1|16|TRBV6-5|TRBJ2-1
CASSSRDRGLLDEQFF
TGTGCCAGCAGTTCTAGGGACAGGGGGCTCCTCGATGAGCAGTTCTTC
>-|19|TRBV4-1|TRBJ2-2
CASSQVGGPGGYGTGELFF
TGCGCCAGCAGCCAAGTCGGTGGACCTGGGGGGTACGGCACCGGGGAGCTGTTTTTT
>TRBD1|13|TRBV5-5|TRBJ2-1
CASSRADRGEQFF
TGTGCCAGCAGCAGAGCTGACAGGGGTGAGCAGTTCTTC
>-|13|TRBV4-2|TRBJ1-1
CASSQGAGGVAFF
TGTGCCAGCAGCCAAGGAGCGGGGGGGGTAGCTTTCTTT